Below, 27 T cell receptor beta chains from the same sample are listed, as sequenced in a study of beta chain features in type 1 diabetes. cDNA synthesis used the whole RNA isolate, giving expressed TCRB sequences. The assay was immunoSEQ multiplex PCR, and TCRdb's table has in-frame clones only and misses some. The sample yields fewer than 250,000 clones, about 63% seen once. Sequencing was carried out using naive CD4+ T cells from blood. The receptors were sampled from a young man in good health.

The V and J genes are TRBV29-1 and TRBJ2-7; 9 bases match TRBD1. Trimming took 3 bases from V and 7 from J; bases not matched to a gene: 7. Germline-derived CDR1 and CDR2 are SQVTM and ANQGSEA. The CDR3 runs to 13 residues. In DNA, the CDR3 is TGCAGCGTTGATGGGACAGGGATGAGGGAGCAGTACTTC. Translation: CSVDGTGMREQYF.

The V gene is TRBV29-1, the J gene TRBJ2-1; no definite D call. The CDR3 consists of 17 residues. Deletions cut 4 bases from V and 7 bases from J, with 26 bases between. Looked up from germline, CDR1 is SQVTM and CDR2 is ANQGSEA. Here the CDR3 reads CSVARLGALSVGNEQFF. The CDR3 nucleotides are TGCAGCGTTGCTCGTTTAGGAGCCCTATCGGTTGGGAATGAGCAGTTCTTC.

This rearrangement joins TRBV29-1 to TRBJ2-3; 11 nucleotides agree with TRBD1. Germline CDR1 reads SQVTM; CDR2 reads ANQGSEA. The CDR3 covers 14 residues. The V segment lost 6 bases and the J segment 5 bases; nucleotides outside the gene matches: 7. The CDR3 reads CSVASGTGGDTQYF. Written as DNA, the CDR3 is TGCAGCGTAGCCTCCGGGACAGGGGGAGATACGCAGTATTTT.

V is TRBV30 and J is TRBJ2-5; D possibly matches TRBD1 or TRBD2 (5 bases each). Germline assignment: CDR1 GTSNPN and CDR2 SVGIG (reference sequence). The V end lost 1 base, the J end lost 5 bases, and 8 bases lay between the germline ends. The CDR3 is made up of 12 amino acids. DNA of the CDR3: TGTGCCTGGAGTGGGGGGTGGGAGACCCAGTACTTC. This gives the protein CAWSGGWETQYF.

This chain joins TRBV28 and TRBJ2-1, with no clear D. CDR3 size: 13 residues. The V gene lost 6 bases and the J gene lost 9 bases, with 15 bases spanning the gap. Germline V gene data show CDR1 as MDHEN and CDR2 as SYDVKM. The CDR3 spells CASRLSANTEQFF. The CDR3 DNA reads TGTGCCAGCAGGCTGAGCGCTAATACTGAGCAGTTCTTC. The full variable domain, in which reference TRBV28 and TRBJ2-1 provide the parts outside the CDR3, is DVKVTQSSRYLVKRTGEKVFLECVQDMDHENMFWYRQDPGLGLRLIYFSYDVKMKEKGDIPEGYSVSREKKERFSLILESASTNQTSMYLCASRLSANTEQFFGPGTRLTVL.

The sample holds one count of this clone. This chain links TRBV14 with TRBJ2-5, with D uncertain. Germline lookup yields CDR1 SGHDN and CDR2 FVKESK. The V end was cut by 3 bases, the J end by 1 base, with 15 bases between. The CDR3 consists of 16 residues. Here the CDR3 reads CASSHGGSNLQETQYF. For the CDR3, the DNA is TGTGCCAGCAGCCACGGTGGCAGCAATCTCCAAGAGACCCAGTACTTC. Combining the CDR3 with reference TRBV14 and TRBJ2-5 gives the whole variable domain EAGVTQFPSHSVIEKGQTVTLRCDPISGHDNLYWYRRVMGKEIKFLLHFVKESKQDESGMPNNRFLAERTGGTYSTLKVQPAELEDSGVYFCASSHGGSNLQETQYFGPGTRLLVL.

The CDR3 nucleotides are TGTGCCAGCAGTGAGTCTAGCGGAAACCAAGAGACCCAGTACTTC. Its translation is CASSESSGNQETQYF. The V call is TRBV2, the J call TRBJ2-5; 7 bases are shared with TRBD2. Germline lookup yields CDR1 SNHLY and CDR2 FYNNEI. CDR3 length: 15 residues. Trimming took 3 bases from V and 0 from J; bases not matched to a gene: 4.

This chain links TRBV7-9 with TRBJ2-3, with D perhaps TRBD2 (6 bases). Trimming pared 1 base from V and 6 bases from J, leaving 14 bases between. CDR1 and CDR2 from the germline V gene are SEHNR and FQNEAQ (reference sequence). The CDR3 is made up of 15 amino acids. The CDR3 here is CASSLGSQRADTQYF. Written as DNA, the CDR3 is TGTGCCAGCAGCTTAGGGTCCCAGCGGGCCGATACGCAGTATTTT.

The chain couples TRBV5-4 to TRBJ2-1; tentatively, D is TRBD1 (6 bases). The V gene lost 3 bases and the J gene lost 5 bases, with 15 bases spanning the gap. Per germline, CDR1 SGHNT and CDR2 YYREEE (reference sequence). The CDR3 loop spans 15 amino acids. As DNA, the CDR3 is TGTGCCAGCAGCTCACAGGGTGTTAACAACAATGAGCAGTTCTTC. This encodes CASSSQGVNNNEQFF.

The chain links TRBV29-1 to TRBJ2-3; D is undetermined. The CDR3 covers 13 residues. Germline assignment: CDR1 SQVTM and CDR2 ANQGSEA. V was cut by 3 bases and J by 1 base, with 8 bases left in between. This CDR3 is CSVDTPGTDTQYF. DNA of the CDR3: TGCAGCGTTGACACCCCGGGCACAGATACGCAGTATTTT.

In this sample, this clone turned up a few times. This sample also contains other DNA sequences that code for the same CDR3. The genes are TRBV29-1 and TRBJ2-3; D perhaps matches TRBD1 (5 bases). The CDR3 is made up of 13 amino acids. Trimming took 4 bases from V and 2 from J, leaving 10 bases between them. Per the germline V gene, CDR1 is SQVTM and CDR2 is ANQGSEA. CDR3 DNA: TGCAGCGTTGGTACCAGGGCCACAGATACGCAGTATTTT. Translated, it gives CSVGTRATDTQYF.

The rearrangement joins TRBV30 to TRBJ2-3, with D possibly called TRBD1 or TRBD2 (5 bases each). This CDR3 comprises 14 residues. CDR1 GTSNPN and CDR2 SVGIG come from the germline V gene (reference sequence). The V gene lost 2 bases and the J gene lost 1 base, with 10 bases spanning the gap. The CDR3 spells CAWSWDLRTDTQYF. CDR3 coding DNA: TGTGCCTGGAGTTGGGACCTTCGCACAGATACGCAGTATTTT.

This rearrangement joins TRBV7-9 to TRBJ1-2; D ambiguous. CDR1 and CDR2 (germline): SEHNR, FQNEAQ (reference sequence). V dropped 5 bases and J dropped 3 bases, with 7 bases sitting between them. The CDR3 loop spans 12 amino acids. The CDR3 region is CASSPTDYGYTF. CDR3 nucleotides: TGTGCCAGCAGCCCCACGGACTATGGCTACACCTTC.

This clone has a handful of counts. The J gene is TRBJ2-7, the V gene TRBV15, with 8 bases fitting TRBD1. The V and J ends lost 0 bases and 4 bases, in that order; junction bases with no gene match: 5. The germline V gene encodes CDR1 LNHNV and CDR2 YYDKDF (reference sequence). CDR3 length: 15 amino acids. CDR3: CATSRDPGGIYEQYF. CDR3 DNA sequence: TGTGCCACCAGCAGAGATCCAGGGGGCATATACGAGCAGTACTTC.

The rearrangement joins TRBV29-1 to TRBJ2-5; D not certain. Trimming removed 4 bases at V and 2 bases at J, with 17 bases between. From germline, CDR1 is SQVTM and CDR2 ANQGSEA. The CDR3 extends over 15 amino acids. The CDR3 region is CSVASRLRAQETQYF. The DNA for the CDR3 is TGCAGCGTTGCCTCCCGCCTCCGGGCACAAGAGACCCAGTACTTC.

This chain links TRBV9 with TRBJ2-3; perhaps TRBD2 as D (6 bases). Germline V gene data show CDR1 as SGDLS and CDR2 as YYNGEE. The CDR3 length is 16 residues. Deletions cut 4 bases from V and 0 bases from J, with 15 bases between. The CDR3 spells CASSPRDWASTDTQYF. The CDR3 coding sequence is TGTGCCAGCAGCCCCCGGGACTGGGCTAGCACAGATACGCAGTATTTT.

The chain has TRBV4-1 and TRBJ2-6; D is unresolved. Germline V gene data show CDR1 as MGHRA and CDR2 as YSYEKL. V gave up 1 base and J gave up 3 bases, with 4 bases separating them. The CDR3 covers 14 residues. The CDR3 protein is CASSQVLGANVLTF. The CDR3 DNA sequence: TGCGCCAGCAGCCAAGTCCTTGGGGCCAACGTCCTGACTTTC.

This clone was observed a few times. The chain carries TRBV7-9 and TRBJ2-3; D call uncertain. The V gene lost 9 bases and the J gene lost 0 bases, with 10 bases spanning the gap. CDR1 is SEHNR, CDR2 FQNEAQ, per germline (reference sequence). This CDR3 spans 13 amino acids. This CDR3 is CASRTASTDTQYF. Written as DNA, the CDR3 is TGTGCCAGTCGGACGGCTAGCACAGATACGCAGTATTTT. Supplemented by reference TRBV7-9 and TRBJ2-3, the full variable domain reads DTGVSQNPRHKITKRGQNVTFRCDPISEHNRLYWYRQTLGQGPEFLTYFQNEAQLEKSRLLSDRFSAERPKGSFSTLEIQRTEQGDSAMYLCASRTASTDTQYFGPGTRLTVL.

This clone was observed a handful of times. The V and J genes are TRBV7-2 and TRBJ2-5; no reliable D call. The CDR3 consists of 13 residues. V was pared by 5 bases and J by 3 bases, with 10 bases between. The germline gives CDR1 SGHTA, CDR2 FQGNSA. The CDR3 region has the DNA TGTGCCAGCAGCCCGGAGCCAAAAGAGACCCAGTACTTC. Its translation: CASSPEPKETQYF.

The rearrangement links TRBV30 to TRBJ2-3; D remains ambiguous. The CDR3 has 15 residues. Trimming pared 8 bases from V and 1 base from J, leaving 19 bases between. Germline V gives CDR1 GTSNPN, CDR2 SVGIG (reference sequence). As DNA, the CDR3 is TGTGCCCTCATACCCCCGTCGGTAGGCACAGATACGCAGTATTTT. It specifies CALIPPSVGTDTQYF.

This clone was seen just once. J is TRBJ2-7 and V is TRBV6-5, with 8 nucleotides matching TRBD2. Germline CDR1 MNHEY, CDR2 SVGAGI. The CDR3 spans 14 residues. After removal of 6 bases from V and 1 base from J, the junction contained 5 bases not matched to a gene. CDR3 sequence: CASRPTSGSYEQYF. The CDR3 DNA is TGTGCCAGCAGGCCCACTAGCGGATCCTACGAGCAGTACTTC.

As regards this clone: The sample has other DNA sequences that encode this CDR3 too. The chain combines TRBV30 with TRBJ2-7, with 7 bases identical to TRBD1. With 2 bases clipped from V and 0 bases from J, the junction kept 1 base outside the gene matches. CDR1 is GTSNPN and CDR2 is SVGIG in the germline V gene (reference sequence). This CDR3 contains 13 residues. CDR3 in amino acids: CAWSRDSSYEQYF. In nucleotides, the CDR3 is TGTGCCTGGAGTCGGGACAGCTCCTACGAGCAGTACTTC. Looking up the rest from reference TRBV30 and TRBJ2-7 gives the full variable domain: SQTIHQWPATLVQPVGSPLSLECTVEGTSNPNLYWYRQAAGRGLQLLFYSVGIGQISSEVPQNLSASRPQDRQFILSSKKLLLSDSGFYLCAWSRDSSYEQYFGPGTRLTVT.

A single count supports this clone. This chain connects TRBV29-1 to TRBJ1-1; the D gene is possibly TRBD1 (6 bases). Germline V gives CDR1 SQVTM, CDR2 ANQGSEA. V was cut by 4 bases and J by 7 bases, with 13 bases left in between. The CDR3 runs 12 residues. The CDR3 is CSVVGQGLEAFF. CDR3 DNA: TGCAGCGTTGTTGGGCAGGGGCTTGAAGCTTTCTTT.

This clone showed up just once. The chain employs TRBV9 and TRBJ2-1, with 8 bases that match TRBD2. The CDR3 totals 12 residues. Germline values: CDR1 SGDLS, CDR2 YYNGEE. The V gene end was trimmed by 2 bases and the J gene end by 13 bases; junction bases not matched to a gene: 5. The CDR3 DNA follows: TGTGCCAGCAGCGTGGTAGCGGGGCCCCAGTTCTTC. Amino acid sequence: CASSVVAGPQFF. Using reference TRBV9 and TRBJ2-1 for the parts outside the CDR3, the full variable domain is DSGVTQTPKHLITATGQRVTLRCSPRSGDLSVYWYQQSLDQGLQFLIQYYNGEERAKGNILERFSAQQFPDLHSELNLSSLELGDSALYFCASSVVAGPQFFGPGTRLTVL.

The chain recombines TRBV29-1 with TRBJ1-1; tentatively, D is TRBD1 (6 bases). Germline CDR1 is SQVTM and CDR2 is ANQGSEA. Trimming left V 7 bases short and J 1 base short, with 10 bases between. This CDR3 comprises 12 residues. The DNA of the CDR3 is TGCAGCGCGGGACATCCGAACACTGAAGCTTTCTTT. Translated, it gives CSAGHPNTEAFF.

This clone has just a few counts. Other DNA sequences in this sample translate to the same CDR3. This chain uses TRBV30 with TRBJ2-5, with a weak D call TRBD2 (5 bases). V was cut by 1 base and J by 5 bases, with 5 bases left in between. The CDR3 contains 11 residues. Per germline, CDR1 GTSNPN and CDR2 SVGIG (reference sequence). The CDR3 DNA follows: TGTGCCTGGAGTGGAGGGGAGACCCAGTACTTC. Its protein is CAWSGGETQYF.

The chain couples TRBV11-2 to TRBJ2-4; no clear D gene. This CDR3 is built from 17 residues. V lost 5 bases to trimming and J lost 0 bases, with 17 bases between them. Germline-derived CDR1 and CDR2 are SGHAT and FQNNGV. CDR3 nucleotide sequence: TGTGCCAGCAGCCTTTTGTCGGGCTACGGAGCCAAAAACATTCAGTACTTC. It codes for CASSLLSGYGAKNIQYF.